Listed here is a single TCR beta chain. As yet, its antigen is unknown. 5'RACE primed from the constant segment yielded TCR alpha and TCR beta cDNA libraries bearing sample barcodes and UMIs. TCRdb passed the 5' RACE reads through MiXCR, listing each CDR3 protein once. The sample comprises around 250,000 distinct CDR3 sequences, approximately 10% of which are singletons, and around 20% rests with the top ten. CDR1 is SNHLY, CDR2 FYNNEI, per germline. The length of the CDR3 is 12 residues. V gave up 2 bases and J gave up 5 bases, with 7 bases separating them. The sample comes from a study of T-cell memory formation after mild COVID-19. General study findings and limits: The appearance of some responding clones in pre-infection memory suggested that cross-reactive memory joined. The main location of contracting CD4+ clones was CM and EM, and that of contracting CD8+ clones was EMRA. While clones contracting from day 15 to 85 were balanced between CD4 and CD8, later expanders leaned CD4+.

The TCR sequence derives from a man aged 18 to 29 who had mild COVID-19 (a few samples of this study predate the infection). Cell type and time point are not known. The sequencing input was PBMCs or a T cell subset sorted from them (not recorded which). This chain uses TRBV2 with TRBJ2-7; maybe TRBD1 (6 bases). Here the CDR3 reads CASSEQGNEQYV. DNA of the CDR3: TGTGCCAGCAGTGAACAGGGGAACGAGCAGTACGTC.